This entry lists 27 T cell receptor beta chains sequenced from one sample in a study of T-cell reconstitution after alpha-beta-depleted transplantation in children. The TCRbeta library was prepared with unique molecular identifiers. TCRdb used MiXCR to reprocess the PCR reads, holding one entry per CDR3 protein. Of fewer than 700,000 distinct CDR3 sequences in the sample, 10% to 15% were seen once. The sample in question was PBMCs, mostly from graft donor cells, obtained 360 days after TCRalphabeta/CD19-depleted stem cell transplant. The receptor source for this set is a male patient between 10 and 17 years old who had a stem cell transplant for acute myeloid leukemia, so the T cells may come from the graft donor.

This chain uses TRBV29-1 with TRBJ2-6; D not certain. Per germline, CDR1 SQVTM and CDR2 ANQGSEA. The V gene lost 6 bases and the J gene lost 1 base, with 10 bases spanning the gap. The CDR3 is 14 amino acids. The CDR3 DNA reads as TGCAGCGTGGCCCAGCATTCTGGGGCCAACGTCCTGACTTTC. Translated: CSVAQHSGANVLTF.

This clonotype showed up many times. The rearrangement uses TRBV28 and TRBJ2-7, with 8 bases matching TRBD1. Germline-derived CDR1 and CDR2 are MDHEN and SYDVKM. V was pared by 6 bases and J by 4 bases, with 5 bases of the junction left unmatched. This CDR3 is 13 amino acids long. CDR3 DNA sequence: TGTGCCAGCAGGGACAGGGTTCTATACGAGCAGTACTTC. This codes for CASRDRVLYEQYF.

This clonotype appeared many times. V gene TRBV5-5 combines with J gene TRBJ2-5; D tentatively fits TRBD1 or TRBD2 (5 bases each). This CDR3 is 12 amino acids long. Looked up from germline, CDR1 is SGHKS and CDR2 is YYEKEE (reference sequence). V shed 2 bases and J shed 5 bases, with 7 bases lying between them. Here the CDR3 reads CASSFGAETQYF. The CDR3 coding sequence is TGTGCCAGCAGCTTCGGGGCGGAGACCCAGTACTTC.

The J gene is TRBJ2-1, the V gene TRBV19; D unclear. V lost 6 bases, J lost 7 bases, and 13 bases lay in between. Germline V gene sequence: CDR1 LNHDA, CDR2 SQIVND (reference sequence). CDR3 length: 13 amino acids. The DNA of the CDR3 is TGTGCCAGTAGACATCCCCCCGGGAATGAGCAGTTCTTC. It is translated as CASRHPPGNEQFF. Drawing the rest from reference TRBV19 and TRBJ2-1, the complete variable domain is DGGITQSPKYLFRKEGQNVTLSCEQNLNHDAMYWYRQDPGQGLRLIYYSQIVNDFQKGDIAEGYSVSREKKESFPLTVTSAQKNPTAFYLCASRHPPGNEQFFGPGTRLTVL.

This clonotype has a count of ten or more. The rearrangement joins TRBV28 to TRBJ1-1; no reliable D call. CDR1 MDHEN and CDR2 SYDVKM come from the germline V gene. The V gene lost 3 bases and the J gene lost 9 bases, with 11 bases spanning the gap. The CDR3 is made up of 12 amino acids. The CDR3 DNA sequence: TGTGCCAGCAGTTTCTTAGGGTCGAAAGCTTTCTTT. Protein: CASSFLGSKAFF.

V is TRBV7-6 and J is TRBJ2-2, with D perhaps assigned TRBD1 or TRBD2 (5 bases each). Germline V lookup: CDR1 SGHVS, CDR2 FNYEAQ. Deletions cut 5 bases from V and 3 bases from J, with 22 bases between. The CDR3 sequence is 18 residues long. CDR3 sequence (DNA): TGTGCCAGCAGCCGACCTACCGAGGGACGAATTTACACCGGGGAGCTGTTTTTT. This sequence encodes CASSRPTEGRIYTGELFF.

V is TRBV6-1 and J is TRBJ2-7; D is possibly TRBD1 (6 bases). Deletions cut 5 bases from V and 2 bases from J, with 13 bases between. Germline V CDR1 and CDR2: MNHNS, SASEGT. CDR3 length: 14 amino acids. DNA of the CDR3: TGTGCCAGCAGTCGGACAGCTACTACCTACGAGCAGTACTTC. This sequence encodes CASSRTATTYEQYF.

J is TRBJ2-1 and V is TRBV6-1; 10 bases map to TRBD2. Germline lookup yields CDR1 MNHNS and CDR2 SASEGT. Unmatched junction bases numbered 5, after V lost 5 bases and J lost 4 bases. The CDR3 contains 15 residues. The DNA for the CDR3 is TGTGCCAGCAGTCGGCCTAGCGGGGGTTACAATGAGCAGTTCTTC. Translation: CASSRPSGGYNEQFF.

V and J are TRBV19 and TRBJ2-5; 11 positions agree with TRBD1. Trimming removed 7 bases from V and 5 bases from J; junction bases left unmatched: 9. The CDR3 consists of 15 residues. Per the germline V gene, CDR1 is LNHDA and CDR2 is SQIVND (reference sequence). The CDR3 nucleotides read TGTGCCAGTAAAAGGACAGGGGGCGCAGGGGAGACCCAGTACTTC. Translation gives CASKRTGGAGETQYF.

This clonotype has a count of ten or more. The chain has TRBV6-2 or TRBV6-3 and TRBJ2-4; TRBD1 matches 9 bases. Germline lookup yields CDR1 MNHEY and CDR2 SVGEGT. V lost 0 bases to trimming and J lost 0 bases; unmatched junction nucleotides: 6. This CDR3 is built from 18 residues. CDR3 sequence reads: CASSYSTGQGLAKNIQYF. The CDR3 DNA reads TGTGCCAGCAGTTACTCCACAGGACAGGGGTTAGCCAAAAACATTCAGTACTTC.

This clonotype occurred a few times. The chain is built from TRBV20-1 and TRBJ2-5; D gene unclear. V shed 7 bases and J shed 1 base, with 7 bases lying between them. Germline values: CDR1 DFQATT, CDR2 SNEGSKA (reference sequence). The CDR3 consists of 11 residues. CDR3 sequence reads: CSGVRQETQYF. For the CDR3, the DNA is TGCAGTGGCGTCCGCCAAGAGACCCAGTACTTC.

DNA for the CDR3: TGCAGTGCTTGGCGAGGCACCGGGGAGCTGTTTTTT. As protein: CSAWRGTGELFF. V usage is TRBV20-1 and J usage is TRBJ2-2; D gene ambiguous. Trimming pared 5 bases from V and 4 bases from J, leaving 8 bases between. CDR1 and CDR2 (germline): DFQATT, SNEGSKA (reference sequence). The CDR3 is made up of 12 amino acids.

The chain has TRBV29-1 and TRBJ2-7; tentatively, D is TRBD1 (6 bases). Germline V lookup: CDR1 SQVTM, CDR2 ANQGSEA. This CDR3 is 13 amino acids long. V was pared by 4 bases and J by 0 bases, with 10 bases between. The CDR3 region has the DNA TGCAGCGTTGGAACAGGGTACTCCTACGAGCAGTACTTC. It specifies CSVGTGYSYEQYF.

In this sample, this clonotype turned up a few times. V and J are TRBV6-5 and TRBJ2-7, with D unclear. The CDR3 consists of 13 residues. The germline V and J ends were trimmed by 2 bases and 3 bases, with 8 bases remaining between them. Germline V CDR1 and CDR2: MNHEY, SVGAGI. CDR3 DNA: TGTGCCAGCAGTTACCACAACAGCTACGAGCAGTACTTC. Protein: CASSYHNSYEQYF.

The chain combines TRBV7-9 with TRBJ2-1; 13 bases are a match to TRBD2. V trimming: 5 bases; J trimming: 8 bases; junction bases outside the gene matches: 9. This CDR3 is built from 16 residues. The germline V gene encodes CDR1 SEHNR and CDR2 FQNEAQ (reference sequence). The CDR3 nucleotides read TGTGCCAGCAGCGCGCGGACTAGCGGGGGCTGGGATGAGCAGTTCTTC. Residues: CASSARTSGGWDEQFF.

The rearrangement uses TRBV20-1 and TRBJ2-5; D is possibly TRBD1 or TRBD2 (6 bases each). Germline values: CDR1 DFQATT, CDR2 SNEGSKA (reference sequence). The CDR3 consists of 13 residues. The DNA of the CDR3 is TGCAGCACTCCCCGAGGGGGGAGCGAGACCCAGTACTTC. Its translation is CSTPRGGSETQYF.

Ten or more counts support this clonotype. V usage is TRBV2 and J usage is TRBJ2-1, with 9 bases lining up with TRBD1. The V gene's germline CDR1 is SNHLY and CDR2 FYNNEI. The CDR3 totals 14 residues. Trimming at V came to 6 bases and at J to 4 bases, leaving 4 bases not matched to a gene. This chain's CDR3 is CASSGTGLYNEQFF. The DNA for the CDR3 is TGTGCCAGCAGCGGGACAGGGCTGTACAATGAGCAGTTCTTC.

The J gene is TRBJ2-7, the V gene TRBV5-1; perhaps TRBD1 as D (5 bases). V was clipped by 2 bases and J by 11 bases, with 11 bases between them. CDR3 length: 11 amino acids. Germline values: CDR1 SGHRS, CDR2 YFSETQ. CDR3 loop: CASSLDSKEYF. The DNA for the CDR3 is TGCGCCAGCAGCTTAGACAGCAAGGAGTACTTC.

This clonotype was counted a few times. J is TRBJ2-5 and V is TRBV7-9; D is unclear. CDR1 is SEHNR, CDR2 FQNEAQ, per germline (reference sequence). CDR3 size: 13 residues. V lost 0 bases to trimming and J lost 14 bases, with 16 bases between them. CDR3 sequence: CASSLALQGVGYF. CDR3 nucleotide sequence: TGTGCCAGCAGCTTAGCCCTCCAAGGTGTGGGTTACTTC.

This rearrangement joins TRBV20-1 to TRBJ2-5; D remains unclear. CDR3 length: 13 residues. V dropped 4 bases and J dropped 5 bases, with 14 bases sitting between them. Per the germline V gene, CDR1 is DFQATT and CDR2 is SNEGSKA (reference sequence). The DNA of the CDR3 is TGCAGTGCTACGTGGCCTGATTGGGAGACCCAGTACTTC. Translation gives CSATWPDWETQYF.

This clonotype came up many times. Mismatch with germline at one junction end may stem from a read error. The genes are TRBV13 and TRBJ2-7, with D perhaps TRBD1 (6 bases). Germline V gene data show CDR1 as PRHDT and CDR2 as FYEKMQ (reference sequence). This CDR3 contains 12 residues. The CDR3 here is CASRLGGYEQYF. CDR3 sequence (DNA): TGTGCCAGCCGCTTAGGGGGCTACGAGCAGTACTTC.

This clonotype was recorded many times. The V and J genes are TRBV18 and TRBJ2-2; TRBD2 matches 9 bases. In germline, CDR1 is KGHSH, CDR2 LQKENI. The junction had 7 bases not matched to a gene; V was cut back by 2 bases and J by 6 bases. The CDR3 has 16 amino acids. This chain's CDR3 is CASSPSRGLAAGELFF. DNA of the CDR3: TGTGCCAGCTCACCAAGCAGGGGACTAGCTGCCGGGGAGCTGTTTTTT.

J is TRBJ2-3 and V is TRBV20-1; D might be TRBD2 (6 bases). Between the trimmed V and J ends, which lost 5 bases and 5 bases, there was a span of 14 bases. The V gene's germline CDR1 is DFQATT and CDR2 SNEGSKA (reference sequence). The length of the CDR3 is 13 residues. The CDR3 sequence: CSASGLLEDTQYF. CDR3 nucleotide sequence: TGCAGTGCTTCGGGACTGCTGGAAGATACGCAGTATTTT.

This clonotype appeared many times. This chain joins TRBV9 and TRBJ2-1, with TRBD2 identical over 11 bases. V lost 4 bases to trimming and J lost 6 bases; unmatched junction nucleotides: 12. The CDR3 sequence is 17 residues long. Germline-derived CDR1 and CDR2 are SGDLS and YYNGEE. The CDR3 region has the DNA TGTGCCAGCAGCCCGTGGGGAGGACTAGCGGGCCGCAATGAGCAGTTCTTC. This sequence encodes CASSPWGGLAGRNEQFF.

This clonotype was recorded a few times. The rearrangement uses TRBV14 and TRBJ2-4; 7 bases map to TRBD1. The CDR3 extends over 19 amino acids. Germline-derived CDR1 and CDR2 are SGHDN and FVKESK. V trimming: 4 bases; J trimming: 3 bases; junction bases outside the gene matches: 18. In nucleotides, the CDR3 is TGTGCCAGCAGCCTCCGACCGACAGGGACCACTTCGGGCAAAAACATTCAGTACTTC. This encodes CASSLRPTGTTSGKNIQYF.

This clonotype was detected a few times. The rearrangement uses TRBV15 and TRBJ2-5; tentative D call: TRBD1 (5 bases). The CDR3 has 14 residues. In germline, CDR1 is LNHNV, CDR2 YYDKDF (reference sequence). V shed 5 bases and J shed 3 bases, with 13 bases lying between them. CDR3 loop: CATSGRAIEETQYF. CDR3 coding DNA: TGTGCCACCAGCGGCAGGGCGATAGAAGAGACCCAGTACTTC.

This clonotype was picked up a small number of times. The genes are TRBV11-2 and TRBJ2-3, with D perhaps being TRBD1 or TRBD2 (5 bases each). V was trimmed by 1 base and J by 3 bases, leaving 14 bases between them. In germline, CDR1 is SGHAT, CDR2 FQNNGV. The CDR3 loop spans 16 amino acids. The CDR3 sequence: CASSLVSGPWTDTQYF. DNA of the CDR3: TGTGCCAGCAGCTTAGTCTCGGGGCCGTGGACAGATACGCAGTATTTT.